This record covers a single TCR beta chain. The sample belongs to a study of blood T cell repertoires in COVID-19. Study context: Samples of COVID-19 (acute and convalescent) were obtained from the United States, Italy and Spain.

Assay: immunoSEQ multiplex PCR; the TCRdb copy retains only in-frame clones and omits some. Here the sample spans approximately 120,000 clones, about 85% being singletons. Germline V gene data show CDR1 as SGHRS and CDR2 as YFSETQ. The V and J ends lost 3 bases and 5 bases, in that order; junction bases with no gene match: 8. The CDR3 covers 16 residues. The sequence derives from an elderly man with active or convalescent COVID-19. Sequencing was performed on peripheral blood. V and J are TRBV5-1 and TRBJ2-5; 12 bases agree with TRBD1. The CDR3 coding sequence is TGCGCCAGCAGCTATGGGACAGGGGGCGATAGGGAGACCCAGTACTTC. This codes for CASSYGTGGDRETQYF.